The next 3 T cell receptor beta chains were all read from a single sample in a study of cytomegalovirus exposure and HLA in healthy donors. The PCR made use of 60 Vbeta and 13 Jbeta primers. This table comes from immunoSEQ multiplex PCR, and its TCRdb copy is limited to in-frame clones, with some not included. The sample has approximately 190,000 clones; 81% are singletons. The specimen was PBMCs. Source of these receptors: a man aged 50-59 years in good health and CMV-seronegative.

Turning to this clone: At one end the junction does not follow the germline gene, possibly because of a read error. The gene calls are TRBV7-7 and TRBJ2-5; D is possibly TRBD1 (5 bases). This CDR3 region has 15 residues. CDR1 is SSHAT and CDR2 is FNYEAQ in the germline V gene (reference sequence). CDR3 sequence: CASTPRAGIIETQYF. The CDR3 DNA follows: TGTGCTAGCACCCCCAGGGCTGGGATTATAGAGACCCAGTACTTC.

This clone was recorded once. This chain uses TRBV4-1 with TRBJ1-2; D gene unclear. CDR3 size: 14 residues. The germline CDR1 and CDR2 sequences are MGHRA and YSYEKL. V was clipped by 0 bases and J by 3 bases, with 8 bases between them. The CDR3 is CASSQDSRYYGYTF. DNA of the CDR3: TGCGCCAGCAGCCAAGATTCGCGATACTATGGCTACACCTTC.

V is TRBV19 and J is TRBJ2-1, with unresolved D. The CDR3 is made up of 14 amino acids. Germline assignment: CDR1 LNHDA and CDR2 SQIVND (reference sequence). V was cut by 4 bases and J by 0 bases, with 7 bases left in between. The CDR3 bases are TGTGCCAGTAGTACAGGCAGCTCCTACAATGAGCAGTTCTTC. The encoded protein is CASSTGSSYNEQFF.